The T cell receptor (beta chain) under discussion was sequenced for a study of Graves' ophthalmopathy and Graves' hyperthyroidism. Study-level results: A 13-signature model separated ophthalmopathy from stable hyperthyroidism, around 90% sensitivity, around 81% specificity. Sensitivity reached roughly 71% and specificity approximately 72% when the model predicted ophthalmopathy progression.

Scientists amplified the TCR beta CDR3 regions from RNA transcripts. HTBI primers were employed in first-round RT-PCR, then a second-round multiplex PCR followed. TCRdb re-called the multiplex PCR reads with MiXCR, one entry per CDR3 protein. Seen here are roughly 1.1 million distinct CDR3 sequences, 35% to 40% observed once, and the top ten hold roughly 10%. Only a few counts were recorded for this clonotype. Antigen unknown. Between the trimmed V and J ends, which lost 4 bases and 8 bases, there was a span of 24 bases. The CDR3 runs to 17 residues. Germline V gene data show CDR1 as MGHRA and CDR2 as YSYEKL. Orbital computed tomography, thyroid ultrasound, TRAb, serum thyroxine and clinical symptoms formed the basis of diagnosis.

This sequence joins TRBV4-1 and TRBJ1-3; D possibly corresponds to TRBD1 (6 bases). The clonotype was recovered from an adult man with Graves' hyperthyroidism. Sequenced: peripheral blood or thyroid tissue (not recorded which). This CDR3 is CASSRDNPLGGADTIYF. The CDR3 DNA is TGCGCCAGCAGCCGAGATAATCCCCTTGGGGGGGCGGACACCATATATTTT.